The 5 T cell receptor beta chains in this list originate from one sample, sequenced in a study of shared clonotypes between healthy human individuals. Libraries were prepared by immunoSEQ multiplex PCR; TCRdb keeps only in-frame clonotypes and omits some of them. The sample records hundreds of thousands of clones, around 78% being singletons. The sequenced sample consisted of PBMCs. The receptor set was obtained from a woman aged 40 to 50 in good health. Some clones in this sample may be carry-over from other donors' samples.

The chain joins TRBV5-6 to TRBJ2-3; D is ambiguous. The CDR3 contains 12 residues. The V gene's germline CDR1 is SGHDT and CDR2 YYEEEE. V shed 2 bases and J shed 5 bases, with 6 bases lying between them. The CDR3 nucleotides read TGTGCCAGCAGCTTACCCGTAGATACGCAGTATTTT. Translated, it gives CASSLPVDTQYF.

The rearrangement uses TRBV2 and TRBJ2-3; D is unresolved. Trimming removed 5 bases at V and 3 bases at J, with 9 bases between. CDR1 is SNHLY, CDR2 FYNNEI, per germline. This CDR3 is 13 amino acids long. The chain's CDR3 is CASSFLGTDTQYF. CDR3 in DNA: TGTGCCAGCAGTTTTCTAGGAACAGATACGCAGTATTTT.

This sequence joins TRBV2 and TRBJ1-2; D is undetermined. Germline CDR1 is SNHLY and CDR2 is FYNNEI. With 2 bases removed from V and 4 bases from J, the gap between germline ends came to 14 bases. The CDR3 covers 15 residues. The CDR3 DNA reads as TGTGCCAGCAGTGAATTGGGCAGGCCGAGCTATGGCTACACCTTC. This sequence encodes CASSELGRPSYGYTF.

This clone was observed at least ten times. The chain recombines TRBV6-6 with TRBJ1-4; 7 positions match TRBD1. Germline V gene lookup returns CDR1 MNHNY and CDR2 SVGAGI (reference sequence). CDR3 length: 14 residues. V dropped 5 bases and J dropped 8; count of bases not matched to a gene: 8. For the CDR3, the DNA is TGTGCCAGCAGTGAGCAGGGGGGAGGCGAAAAACTGTTTTTT. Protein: CASSEQGGGEKLFF.

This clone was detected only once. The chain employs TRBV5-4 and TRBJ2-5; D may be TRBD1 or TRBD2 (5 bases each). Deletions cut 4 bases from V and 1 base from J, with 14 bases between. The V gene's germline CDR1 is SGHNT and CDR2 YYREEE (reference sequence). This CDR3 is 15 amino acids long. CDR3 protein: CASSLDGGSQETQYF. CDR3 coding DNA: TGTGCCAGCAGCCTAGATGGGGGATCCCAAGAGACCCAGTACTTC.